This T cell receptor beta chain emerged from a study of cytomegalovirus exposure and HLA in healthy donors. Findings and caveats of the study: According to a subsequent analysis, TCR clusters from the first cohort were inclined to appear together in the 110 or so validation repertoires.

A single count supports this clone. Its antigen is still unknown. Only in-frame clones appear in the TCRdb table, and some are missing; sequencing was by immunoSEQ multiplex PCR. The sample comprises more than 75,000 clones, 85% to 95% of which are singletons, and 0.55% to 0.8% rests with the top ten. This CDR3 is 16 amino acids long. V lost 0 bases and J 4 bases, leaving 16 bases between the germline ends. The source material was PBMCs. The clonotype originates from a young man in good health and CMV-seronegative. The chain carries TRBV23-1 and TRBJ2-7, with a possible D match to TRBD2 (5 bases). TRBV23-1 is recorded as an ORF, its role being uncertain. The CDR3 coding sequence is TGCGCCAGCAGTCAATCCGTGGCGGGTCGCGATTACGAGCAGTACTTC. As protein: CASSQSVAGRDYEQYF.